The 14 T cell receptor beta chains listed next were all sequenced from one sample in a study of blood T cell repertoires in COVID-19. Some clones are missing from TCRdb's copy, which holds only in-frame ones; the method was immunoSEQ multiplex PCR. The sample lists 50,000 to 60,000 clones; 85% to 95% were seen once. Source material: peripheral blood. These receptors were collected from a woman of 80 years or more with acute or convalescent COVID-19.

This clone occurred a few times. The rearrangement links TRBV6-4 to TRBJ1-1; possible D gene TRBD1, 5 bases. The CDR3 totals 13 residues. The V gene lost 4 bases and the J gene lost 1 base, with 7 bases spanning the gap. CDR1 MRHNA and CDR2 SNTAGT come from the germline V gene. The DNA of the CDR3 is TGTGCCAGCAGTGTAGGGGAGAACACTGAAGCTTTCTTT. Translation: CASSVGENTEAFF.

DNA for the CDR3: TGTGCCAGCAAGGGGGAGACCCAGTACTTC. Its translation is CASKGETQYF. This chain uses TRBV2 with TRBJ2-5, with a tentative D call TRBD1 (5 bases). V was shortened by 7 bases and J by 5 bases, with 5 bases between the two germline ends. The CDR3 runs 10 residues. Germline V gene lookup returns CDR1 SNHLY and CDR2 FYNNEI.

This sequence joins TRBV7-2 and TRBJ1-6, with 8 bases matching TRBD1. Looked up from germline, CDR1 is SGHTA and CDR2 is FQGNSA. The CDR3 has 15 residues. Trimming at V came to 5 bases and at J to 10 bases, leaving 10 bases not matched to a gene. The CDR3: CASSPYARQGSPLHF. CDR3 DNA: TGTGCCAGCAGCCCATACGCCCGACAGGGGTCACCCCTCCACTTT.

The chain recombines TRBV24-1 with TRBJ1-2; no firm D call. Trimming removed 3 bases at V and 6 bases at J, with 10 bases between. CDR1 KGHDR and CDR2 SFDVKD come from the germline V gene. There are 13 residues in the CDR3. The CDR3 spells CATSDDTSNGYTF. For the CDR3, the DNA is TGTGCCACCAGTGATGACACCAGTAATGGCTACACCTTC.

The chain recombines TRBV7-9 with TRBJ1-2, with D unresolved. Trimming removed 5 bases at V and 7 bases at J, with 14 bases between. The CDR3 covers 13 residues. The germline V gene encodes CDR1 SEHNR and CDR2 FQNEAQ (reference sequence). In DNA form, the CDR3 reads TGTGCCAGCAGCCCCGCCACGAGGATTGGCTACACCTTC. Its protein is CASSPATRIGYTF.

The chain uses TRBV5-1 and TRBJ2-6, with TRBD2 as a possible D gene (6 bases). Per the germline V gene, CDR1 is SGHRS and CDR2 is YFSETQ. This CDR3 comprises 17 residues. V gave up 4 bases and J gave up 0 bases, with 14 bases separating them. The CDR3 DNA is TGCGCCAGCAGCCAAGACCCCGGGAGCTCTGGGGCCAACGTCCTGACTTTC. Protein: CASSQDPGSSGANVLTF. The variable domain in full, with the rest retrieved from reference TRBV5-1 and TRBJ2-6, is KAGVTQTPRYLIKTRGQQVTLSCSPISGHRSVSWYQQTPGQGLQFLFEYFSETQRNKGNFPGRFSGRQFSNSRSEMNVSTLELGDSALYLCASSQDPGSSGANVLTFGAGSRLTVL.

This chain joins TRBV7-2 and TRBJ2-1, with TRBD1 matching over 11 bases. The CDR3 totals 16 residues. The germline gives CDR1 SGHTA, CDR2 FQGNSA. J lost 7 bases, V lost 2 bases, and 7 bases had no gene match. CDR3 sequence: CASSLIGDRGLNEQFF. The CDR3, as DNA: TGTGCCAGCAGCTTAATTGGGGACAGGGGGTTGAATGAGCAGTTCTTC. Complete variable domain (other parts from reference TRBV7-2 and TRBJ2-1): GAGVSQSPSNKVTEKGKDVELRCDPISGHTALYWYRQSLGQGLEFLIYFQGNSAPDKSGLPSDRFSAERTGGSVSTLTIQRTQQEDSAVYLCASSLIGDRGLNEQFFGPGTRLTVL.

In this sample, this clone turned up a few times. The chain uses TRBV30 and TRBJ1-5, with TRBD1 matching over 8 bases. This CDR3 spans 13 amino acids. Per germline, CDR1 GTSNPN and CDR2 SVGIG (reference sequence). Trimming cost V 2 bases and J 6 bases; bases outside gene matches: 3. The DNA for the CDR3 is TGTGCCTGGAGTCGGACAGGGACTCAGCCCCAGCATTTT. It codes for CAWSRTGTQPQHF.

The chain joins TRBV7-9 to TRBJ1-2; D remains ambiguous. The CDR3 sequence is 14 residues long. The V end was cut by 3 bases, the J end by 6 bases, with 14 bases between. Germline V CDR1 and CDR2: SEHNR, FQNEAQ (reference sequence). CDR3 nucleotide sequence: TGTGCCAGCAGCTTGTCTGGGCCTATCCATGGCTACACCTTC. Amino acids: CASSLSGPIHGYTF.

The CDR3 spells CASSYPIQGLIANYGYTF. The CDR3 DNA sequence: TGTGCCAGCAGTTACCCTATACAGGGGTTGATTGCTAACTATGGCTACACCTTC. V is TRBV6-2 or TRBV6-3 and J is TRBJ1-2; 7 positions match TRBD1. CDR1 MNHEY and CDR2 SVGEGT come from the germline V gene. The CDR3 length is 18 residues. Unmatched junction bases numbered 12, after V lost 2 bases and J lost 0 bases.

This chain uses TRBV5-1 with TRBJ2-1; TRBD2 matches 11 bases. The CDR3 has 16 amino acids. CDR1 is SGHRS, CDR2 YFSETQ, per germline. V dropped 2 bases and J dropped 10; count of bases not matched to a gene: 11. CDR3: CASSLIGTSGQGEQFF. The CDR3 nucleotides are TGCGCCAGCAGCTTAATCGGGACTAGCGGACAGGGAGAGCAGTTCTTC.

The chain employs TRBV2 and TRBJ1-3, with D perhaps TRBD1 (6 bases). This CDR3 has 15 residues. The V and J ends lost 4 bases and 1 base respectively, with 11 bases between them. From germline, CDR1 is SNHLY and CDR2 FYNNEI. The CDR3 nucleotides are TGTGCCAGCAGTGCTCAGGGGCAATCTGGAAACACCATATATTTT. It specifies CASSAQGQSGNTIYF.

The gene calls are TRBV6-5 and TRBJ2-7, with D perhaps TRBD1 (7 bases). V was clipped by 8 bases and J by 6 bases, with 17 bases between them. The CDR3 is 13 residues long. Germline assignment: CDR1 MNHEY and CDR2 SVGAGI. In nucleotides, the CDR3 is TGTGCCAGCCTCGACAGGGACTTGGGCGAGCAGTACTTC. Amino acids: CASLDRDLGEQYF.

The chain combines TRBV7-9 with TRBJ1-4, with a tentative D call TRBD1 (5 bases). There are 17 residues in the CDR3. Germline V gene data show CDR1 as SEHNR and CDR2 as FQNEAQ (reference sequence). Trimming cost V 6 bases and J 7 bases, with 24 bases left between them. CDR3 DNA: TGTGCCAGCAGTAAAACGAGGGAGGGGAGAGCAAGTGAAAAACTGTTTTTT. Protein product: CASSKTREGRASEKLFF.